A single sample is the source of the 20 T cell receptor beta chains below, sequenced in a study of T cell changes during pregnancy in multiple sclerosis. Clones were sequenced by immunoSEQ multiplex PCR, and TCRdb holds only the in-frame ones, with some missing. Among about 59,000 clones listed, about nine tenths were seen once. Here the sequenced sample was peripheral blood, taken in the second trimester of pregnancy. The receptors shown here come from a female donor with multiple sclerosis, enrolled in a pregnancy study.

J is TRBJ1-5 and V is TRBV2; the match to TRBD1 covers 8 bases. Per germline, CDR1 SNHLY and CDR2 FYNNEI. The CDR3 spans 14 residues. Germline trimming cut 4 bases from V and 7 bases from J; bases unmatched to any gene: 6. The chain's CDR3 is CASSGTGLGQPQHF. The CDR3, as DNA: TGTGCCAGCAGTGGGACAGGGTTGGGCCAGCCCCAGCATTTT.

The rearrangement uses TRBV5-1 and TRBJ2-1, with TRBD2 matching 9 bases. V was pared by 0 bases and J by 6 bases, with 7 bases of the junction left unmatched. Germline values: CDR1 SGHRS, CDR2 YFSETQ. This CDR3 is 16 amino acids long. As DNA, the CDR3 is TGCGCCAGCAGCTTGGACCCTAGCGGGGCCTCCAATGAGCAGTTCTTC. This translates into CASSLDPSGASNEQFF.

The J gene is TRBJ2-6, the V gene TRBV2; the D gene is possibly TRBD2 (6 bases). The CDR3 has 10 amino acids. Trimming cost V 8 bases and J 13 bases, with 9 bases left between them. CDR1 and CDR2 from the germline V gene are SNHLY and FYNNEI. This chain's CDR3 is CASAREVLTF. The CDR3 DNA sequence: TGTGCCAGCGCCCGGGAGGTCCTGACTTTC.

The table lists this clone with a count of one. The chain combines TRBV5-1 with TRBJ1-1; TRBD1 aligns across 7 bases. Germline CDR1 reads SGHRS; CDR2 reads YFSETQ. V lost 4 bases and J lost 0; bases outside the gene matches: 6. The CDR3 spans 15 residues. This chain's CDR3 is CASSKIRGMNTEAFF. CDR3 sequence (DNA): TGCGCCAGCAGCAAAATCAGGGGGATGAACACTGAAGCTTTCTTT.

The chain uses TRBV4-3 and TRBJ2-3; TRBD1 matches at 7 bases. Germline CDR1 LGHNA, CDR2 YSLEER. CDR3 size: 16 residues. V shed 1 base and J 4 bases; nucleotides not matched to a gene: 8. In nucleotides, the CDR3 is TGCGCCAGCAGCCAAGCGAAGGGGGCGGAGGCAGATACGCAGTATTTT. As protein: CASSQAKGAEADTQYF.

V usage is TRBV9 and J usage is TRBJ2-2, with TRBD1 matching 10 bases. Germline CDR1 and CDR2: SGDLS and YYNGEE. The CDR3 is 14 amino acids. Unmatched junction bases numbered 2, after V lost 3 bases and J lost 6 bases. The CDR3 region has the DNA TGTGCCAGCAGCGCGGACAGGGGGGCCGGGGAGCTGTTTTTT. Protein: CASSADRGAGELFF.

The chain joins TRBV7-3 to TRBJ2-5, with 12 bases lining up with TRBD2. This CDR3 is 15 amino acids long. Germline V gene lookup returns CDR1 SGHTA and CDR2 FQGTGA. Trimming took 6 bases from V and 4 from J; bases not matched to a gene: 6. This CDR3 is CASSSGLAGSETQYF. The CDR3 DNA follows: TGTGCCAGCAGTTCCGGACTAGCGGGGTCAGAGACCCAGTACTTC.

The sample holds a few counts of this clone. The CDR3 DNA sequence: TGCGCCAGCAGCTTTGGGCAGGGGGAAAAATACGAGCAGTACTTC. Its translation is CASSFGQGEKYEQYF. The J gene is TRBJ2-7, the V gene TRBV5-1; TRBD1 aligns across 7 bases. Trimming at V came to 2 bases and at J to 4 bases, leaving 9 bases not matched to a gene. The germline V gene has CDR1 SGHRS and CDR2 YFSETQ. This CDR3 is 15 amino acids long. Full variable domain (rest looked up from reference TRBV5-1 and TRBJ2-7): KAGVTQTPRYLIKTRGQQVTLSCSPISGHRSVSWYQQTPGQGLQFLFEYFSETQRNKGNFPGRFSGRQFSNSRSEMNVSTLELGDSALYLCASSFGQGEKYEQYFGPGTRLTVT.

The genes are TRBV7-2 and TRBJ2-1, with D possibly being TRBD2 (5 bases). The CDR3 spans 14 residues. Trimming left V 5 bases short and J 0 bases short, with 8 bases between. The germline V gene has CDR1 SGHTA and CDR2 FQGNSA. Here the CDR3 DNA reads TGTGCCAGCAGCGAGGGCTACTCCTACAATGAGCAGTTCTTC. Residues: CASSEGYSYNEQFF.

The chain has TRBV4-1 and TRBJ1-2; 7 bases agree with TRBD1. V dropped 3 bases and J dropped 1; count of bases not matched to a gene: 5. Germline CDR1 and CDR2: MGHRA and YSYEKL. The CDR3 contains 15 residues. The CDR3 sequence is CASSHEGQFNYGYTF. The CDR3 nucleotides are TGCGCCAGCAGCCACGAGGGACAGTTTAACTATGGCTACACCTTC.

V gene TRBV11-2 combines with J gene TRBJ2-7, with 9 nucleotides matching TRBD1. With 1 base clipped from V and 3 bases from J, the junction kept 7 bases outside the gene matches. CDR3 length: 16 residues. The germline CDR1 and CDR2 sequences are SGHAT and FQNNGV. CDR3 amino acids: CASSLGAVDRGYEQYF. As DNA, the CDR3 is TGTGCCAGCAGCTTAGGGGCTGTGGACAGGGGCTACGAGCAGTACTTC. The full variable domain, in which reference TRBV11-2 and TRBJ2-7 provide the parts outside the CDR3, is EAGVAQSPRYKIIEKRQSVAFWCNPISGHATLYWYQQILGQGPKLLIQFQNNGVVDDSQLPKDRFSAERLKGVDSTLKIQPAKLEDSAVYLCASSLGAVDRGYEQYFGPGTRLTVT.

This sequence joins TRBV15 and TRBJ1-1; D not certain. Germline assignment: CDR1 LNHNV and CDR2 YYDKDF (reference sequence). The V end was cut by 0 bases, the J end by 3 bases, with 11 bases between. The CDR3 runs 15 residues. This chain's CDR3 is CATSRDPGSDTEAFF. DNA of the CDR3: TGTGCCACCAGCAGAGATCCGGGATCGGACACTGAAGCTTTCTTT.

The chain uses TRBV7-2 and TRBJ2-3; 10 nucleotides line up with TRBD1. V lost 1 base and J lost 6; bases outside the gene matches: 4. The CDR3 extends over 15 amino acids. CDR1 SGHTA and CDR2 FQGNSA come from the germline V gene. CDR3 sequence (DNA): TGTGCCAGCAGCTTAGAAGGACAGGGGGGGGATACGCAGTATTTT. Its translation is CASSLEGQGGDTQYF.

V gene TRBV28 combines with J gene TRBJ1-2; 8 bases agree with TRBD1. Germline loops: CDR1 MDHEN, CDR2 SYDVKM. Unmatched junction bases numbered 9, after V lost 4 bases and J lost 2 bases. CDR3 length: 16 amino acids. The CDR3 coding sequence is TGTGCCAGCAGTTCCTCGGCTACAGGGGGGAACTATGGCTACACCTTC. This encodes CASSSSATGGNYGYTF.

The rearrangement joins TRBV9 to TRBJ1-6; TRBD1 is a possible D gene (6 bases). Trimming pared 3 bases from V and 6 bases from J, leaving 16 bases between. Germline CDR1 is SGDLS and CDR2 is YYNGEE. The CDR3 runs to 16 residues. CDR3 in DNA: TGTGCCAGCAGCGAGGGGGGCGGGGGGTTTAATTCACCCCTCCACTTT. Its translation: CASSEGGGGFNSPLHF.

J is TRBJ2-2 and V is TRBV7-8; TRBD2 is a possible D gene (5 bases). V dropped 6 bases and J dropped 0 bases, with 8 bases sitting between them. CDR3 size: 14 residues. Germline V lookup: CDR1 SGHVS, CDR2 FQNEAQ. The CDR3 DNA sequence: TGTGCCAGCAGGCCACTAGCGAACACCGGGGAGCTGTTTTTT. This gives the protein CASRPLANTGELFF.

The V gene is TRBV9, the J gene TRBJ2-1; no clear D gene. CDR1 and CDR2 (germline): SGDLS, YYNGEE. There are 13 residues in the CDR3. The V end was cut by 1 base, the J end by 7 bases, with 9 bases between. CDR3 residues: CASSVLDGNEQFF. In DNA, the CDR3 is TGTGCCAGCAGCGTACTCGACGGGAATGAGCAGTTCTTC.

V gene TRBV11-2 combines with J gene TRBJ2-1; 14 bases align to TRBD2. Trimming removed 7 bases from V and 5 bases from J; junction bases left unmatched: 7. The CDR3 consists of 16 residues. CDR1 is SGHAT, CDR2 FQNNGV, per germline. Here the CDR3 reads CASNSRLAGGHNEQFF. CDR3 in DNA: TGTGCCAGCAACTCCCGACTAGCGGGGGGGCACAATGAGCAGTTCTTC.

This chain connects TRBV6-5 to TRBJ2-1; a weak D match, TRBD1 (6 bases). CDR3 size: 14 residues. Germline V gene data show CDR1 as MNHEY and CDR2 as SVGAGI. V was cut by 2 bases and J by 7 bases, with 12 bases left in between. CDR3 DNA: TGTGCCAGCAGTTACGAGGGGGACACAAATGAGCAGTTCTTC. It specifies CASSYEGDTNEQFF.

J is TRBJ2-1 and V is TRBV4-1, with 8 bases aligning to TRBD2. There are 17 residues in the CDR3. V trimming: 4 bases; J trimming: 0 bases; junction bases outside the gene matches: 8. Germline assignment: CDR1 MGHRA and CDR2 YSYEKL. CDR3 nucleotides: TGCGCCAGCAGCCTGACTCTAGCGGGTGCCTCCTACAATGAGCAGTTCTTC. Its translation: CASSLTLAGASYNEQFF.